This T cell receptor beta chain is from a study of Ad26.COV2.S vaccination and SARS-CoV-2 variants. Details on this clone: As yet, its antigen is unknown.

Study findings and constraints: Spike-specific TCR breadth was greater in vaccine than placebo recipients.

Trimming stripped 1 base from V and 3 bases from J, with 12 bases between. The length of the CDR3 is 15 residues. CDR1 and CDR2 (germline): LNHDA, SQIVND (reference sequence). Sequenced by immunoSEQ multiplex PCR; TCRdb stores in-frame clones only, minus some. This table holds some 350,000 clones, 92% found once. This clonotype was sampled from a human donor who had recovered from COVID-19. The sample here was peripheral blood, taken after recovery from COVID-19. The V call is TRBV19, the J call TRBJ1-1; tentative D call: TRBD1 (5 bases). CDR3 nucleotides: TGTGCCAGTAGTATAGTGGGGGATAAGGACACTGAAGCTTTCTTT. It specifies CASSIVGDKDTEAFF.